This note documents a single TCR beta chain sequence. Antigen specificity is unknown. The Oncomine TCR Beta short-read assay was applied to DNA of cultured CD4+ T cells. TCRdb independently ran MiXCR on the PCR reads; one entry per CDR3 protein. The sample lists about 12,000 distinct CDR3 sequences; roughly 65% were seen once. These data originate in a study of vaccination and CD4 T cells after COVID-19. Study as a whole: Convalescent participants consisted of six males and four females, two being Hispanic. Cellular stimulation was performed using overlapping spike peptides derived from SARS-CoV-2, HCoV-NL63, HCoV-OC43 and HCoV-229E. Notes on the study in general: The appearance of a median roughly 90% of reactive clones in convalescent patients occurred only post-vaccination.

This CDR3 has 15 amino acids. Trimming stripped 2 bases from V and 1 base from J, with 11 bases between. CDR1 and CDR2 (germline): ENHRY, SYGVKD. Documented treatment: approximately nine-day PBMC culture with coronavirus spike peptide pools or control peptides (ViraFEST assay). After being plated at 1.5 million to 2 million per well, PBMCs were cultured with 9.5 to 10 IU/ml IL-2 and 8.5 to 10 ug/ml peptide pools. The chain joins TRBV10-3 to TRBJ1-1; D ambiguous. The sample was CD4+ T cells from blood, cultured in vitro. The clonotype was recovered from a human donor who had recovered from COVID-19. CDR3 DNA: TGTGCCATCAGTGAGGCCCGGACCGGGAACACTGAAGCTTTCTTT. Translated: CAISEARTGNTEAFF.